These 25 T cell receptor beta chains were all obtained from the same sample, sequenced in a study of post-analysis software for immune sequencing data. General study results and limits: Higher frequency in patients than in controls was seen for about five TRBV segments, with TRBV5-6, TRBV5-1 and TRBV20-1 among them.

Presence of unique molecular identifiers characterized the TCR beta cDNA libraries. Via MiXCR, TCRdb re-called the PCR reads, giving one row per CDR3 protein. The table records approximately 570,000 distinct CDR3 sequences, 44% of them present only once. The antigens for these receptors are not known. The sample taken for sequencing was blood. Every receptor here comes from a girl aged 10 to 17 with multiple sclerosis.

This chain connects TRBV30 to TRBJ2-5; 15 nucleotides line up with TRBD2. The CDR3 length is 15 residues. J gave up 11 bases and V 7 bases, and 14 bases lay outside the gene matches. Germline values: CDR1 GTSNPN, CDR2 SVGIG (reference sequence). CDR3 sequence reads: CALPPGLAGGNEQYF. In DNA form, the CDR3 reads TGTGCCTTACCCCCGGGACTAGCGGGAGGAAATGAGCAGTACTTC.

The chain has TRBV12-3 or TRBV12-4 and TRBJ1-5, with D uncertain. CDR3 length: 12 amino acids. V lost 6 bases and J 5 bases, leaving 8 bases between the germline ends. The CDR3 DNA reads TGTGCCAGCAGGAGGGTGGATCAGCCCCAGCATTTT. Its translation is CASRRVDQPQHF.

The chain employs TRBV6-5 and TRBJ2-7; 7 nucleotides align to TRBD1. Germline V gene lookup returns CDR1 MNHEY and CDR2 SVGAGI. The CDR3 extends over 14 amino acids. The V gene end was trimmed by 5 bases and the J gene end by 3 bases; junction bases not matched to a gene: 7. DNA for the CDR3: TGTGCCAGCAGTCTAACCCGGACAGGCTACGAGCAGTACTTC. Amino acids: CASSLTRTGYEQYF.

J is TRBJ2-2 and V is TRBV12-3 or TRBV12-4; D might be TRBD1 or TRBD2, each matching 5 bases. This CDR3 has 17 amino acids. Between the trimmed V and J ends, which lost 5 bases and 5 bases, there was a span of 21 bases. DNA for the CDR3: TGTGCCAGCAGTCGCCTGGGCCTGGGGACCGTAACCGGGGAGCTGTTTTTT. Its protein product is CASSRLGLGTVTGELFF.

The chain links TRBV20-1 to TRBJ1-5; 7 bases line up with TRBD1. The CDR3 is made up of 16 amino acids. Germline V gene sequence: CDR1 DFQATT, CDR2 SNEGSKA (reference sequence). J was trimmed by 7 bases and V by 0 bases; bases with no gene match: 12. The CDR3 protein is CSARDSKGTGEQPQHF. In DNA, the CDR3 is TGCAGTGCTAGAGATTCTAAGGGAACAGGGGAACAGCCCCAGCATTTT.

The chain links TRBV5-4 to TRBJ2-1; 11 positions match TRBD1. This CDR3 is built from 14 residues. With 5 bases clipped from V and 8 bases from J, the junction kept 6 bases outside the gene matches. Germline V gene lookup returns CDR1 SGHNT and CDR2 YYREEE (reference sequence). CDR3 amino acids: CASREDRGPDEQFF. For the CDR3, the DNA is TGTGCCAGCAGAGAGGACAGGGGGCCGGATGAGCAGTTCTTC.

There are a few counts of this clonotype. CDR3 residues: CSADGQGADGETQYF. In DNA, the CDR3 is TGCAGTGCTGACGGACAGGGGGCAGATGGAGAGACCCAGTACTTC. The V and J genes are TRBV20-1 and TRBJ2-5; 11 bases map to TRBD1. V lost 5 bases to trimming and J lost 4 bases; unmatched junction nucleotides: 9. The CDR3 covers 15 residues. Germline V lookup: CDR1 DFQATT, CDR2 SNEGSKA (reference sequence).

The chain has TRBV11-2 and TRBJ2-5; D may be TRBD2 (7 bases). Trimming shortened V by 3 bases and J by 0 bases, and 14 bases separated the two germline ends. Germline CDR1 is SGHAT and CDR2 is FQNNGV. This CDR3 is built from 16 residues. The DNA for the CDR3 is TGTGCCAGCAGCTTTGGGAGGGGGGCGTACCAAGAGACCCAGTACTTC. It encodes CASSFGRGAYQETQYF.

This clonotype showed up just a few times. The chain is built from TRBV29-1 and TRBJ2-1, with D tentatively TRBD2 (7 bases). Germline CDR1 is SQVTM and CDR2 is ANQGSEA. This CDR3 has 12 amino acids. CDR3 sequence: CRGEGGYNEQFF. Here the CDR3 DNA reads TGCAGAGGGGAGGGGGGATACAATGAGCAGTTCTTC.

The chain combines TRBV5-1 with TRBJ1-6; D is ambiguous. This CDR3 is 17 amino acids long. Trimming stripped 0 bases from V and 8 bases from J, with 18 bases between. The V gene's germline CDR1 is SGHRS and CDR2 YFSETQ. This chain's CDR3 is CASSLAVLQATDSPLHF. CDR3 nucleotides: TGCGCCAGCAGCTTGGCCGTGCTGCAGGCAACAGATTCACCCCTCCACTTT.

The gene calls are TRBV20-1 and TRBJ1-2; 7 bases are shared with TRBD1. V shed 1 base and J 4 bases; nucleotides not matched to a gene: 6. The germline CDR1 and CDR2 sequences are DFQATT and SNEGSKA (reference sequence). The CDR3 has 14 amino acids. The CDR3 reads CSARVTGASYGYTF. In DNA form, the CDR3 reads TGCAGTGCTAGAGTTACAGGGGCTTCCTATGGCTACACCTTC.

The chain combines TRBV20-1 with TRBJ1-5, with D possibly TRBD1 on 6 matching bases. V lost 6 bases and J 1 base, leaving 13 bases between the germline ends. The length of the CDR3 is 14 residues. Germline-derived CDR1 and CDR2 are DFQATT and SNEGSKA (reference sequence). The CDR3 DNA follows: TGCAGTGCCATACAGGGTGGGAGCAATCAGCCCCAGCATTTT. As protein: CSAIQGGSNQPQHF.

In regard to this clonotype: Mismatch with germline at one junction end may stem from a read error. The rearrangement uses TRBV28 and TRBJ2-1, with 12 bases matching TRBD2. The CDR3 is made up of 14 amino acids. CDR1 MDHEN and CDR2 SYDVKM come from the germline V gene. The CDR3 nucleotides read TGTGCCTGCAGCAGGACTAGCGGGATCAATGAGCAGTTCTTC. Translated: CACSRTSGINEQFF. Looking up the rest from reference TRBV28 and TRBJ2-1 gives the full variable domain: DVKVTQSSRYLVKRTGEKVFLECVQDMDHENMFWYRQDPGLGLRLIYFSYDVKMKEKGDIPEGYSVSREKKERFSLILESASTNQTSMYLCACSRTSGINEQFFGPGTRLTVL.

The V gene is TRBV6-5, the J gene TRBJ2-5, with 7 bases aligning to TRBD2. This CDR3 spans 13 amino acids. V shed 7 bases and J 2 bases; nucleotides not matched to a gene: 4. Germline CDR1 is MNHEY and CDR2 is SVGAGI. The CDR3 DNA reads TGTGCCAGCATGGCAGCGGGACAAGAGACCCAGTACTTC. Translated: CASMAAGQETQYF.

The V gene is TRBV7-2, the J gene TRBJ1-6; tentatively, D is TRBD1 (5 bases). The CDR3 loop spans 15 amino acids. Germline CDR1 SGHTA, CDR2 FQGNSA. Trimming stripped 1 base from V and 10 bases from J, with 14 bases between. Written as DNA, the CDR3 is TGTGCCAGCAGCTTAGGTTCCGGGGGAAGATCACCCCTCCACTTT. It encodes CASSLGSGGRSPLHF.

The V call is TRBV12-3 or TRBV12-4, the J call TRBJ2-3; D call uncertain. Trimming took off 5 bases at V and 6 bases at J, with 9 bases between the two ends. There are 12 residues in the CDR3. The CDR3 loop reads CASSRKRDTQYF. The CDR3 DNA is TGTGCCAGCAGTAGAAAAAGGGATACGCAGTATTTT.

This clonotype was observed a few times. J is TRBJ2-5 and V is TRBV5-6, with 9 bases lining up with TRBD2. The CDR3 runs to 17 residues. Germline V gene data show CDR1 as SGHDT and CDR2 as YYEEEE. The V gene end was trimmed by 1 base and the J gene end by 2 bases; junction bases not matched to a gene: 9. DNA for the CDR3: TGTGCCAGCAGCTTGATCGGTCAGCGGGGGGCACAAGAGACCCAGTACTTC. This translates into CASSLIGQRGAQETQYF. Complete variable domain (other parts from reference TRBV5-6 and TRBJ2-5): DAGVTQSPTHLIKTRGQQVTLRCSPKSGHDTVSWYQQALGQGPQFIFQYYEEEERQRGNFPDRFSGHQFPNYSSELNVNALLLGDSALYLCASSLIGQRGAQETQYFGPGTRLLVL.

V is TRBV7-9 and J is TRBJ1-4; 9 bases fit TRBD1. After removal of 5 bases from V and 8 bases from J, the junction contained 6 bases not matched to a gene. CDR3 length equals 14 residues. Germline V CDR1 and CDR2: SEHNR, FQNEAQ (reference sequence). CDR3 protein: CASSRGQGDEKLFF. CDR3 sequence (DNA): TGTGCCAGCAGCCGGGGACAGGGCGACGAAAAACTGTTTTTT.

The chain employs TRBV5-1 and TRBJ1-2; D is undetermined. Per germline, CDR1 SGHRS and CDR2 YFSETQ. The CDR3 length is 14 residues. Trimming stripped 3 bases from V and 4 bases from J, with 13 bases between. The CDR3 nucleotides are TGCGCCAGCAGCTCCGGGAGGTTCATCTATGGCTACACCTTC. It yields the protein CASSSGRFIYGYTF. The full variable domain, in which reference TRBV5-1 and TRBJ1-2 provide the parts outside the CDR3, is KAGVTQTPRYLIKTRGQQVTLSCSPISGHRSVSWYQQTPGQGLQFLFEYFSETQRNKGNFPGRFSGRQFSNSRSEMNVSTLELGDSALYLCASSSGRFIYGYTFGSGTRLTVV.

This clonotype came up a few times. The CDR3: CASSLIDSGVTEAFF. CDR3 DNA sequence: TGCGCCAGCAGCTTGATTGACAGTGGGGTCACTGAAGCTTTCTTT. The V call is TRBV4-1, the J call TRBJ1-1; tentatively, D is TRBD1 (5 bases). With 5 bases removed from V and 4 bases from J, the gap between germline ends came to 17 bases. Germline V gene data show CDR1 as MGHRA and CDR2 as YSYEKL. CDR3 length equals 15 residues.

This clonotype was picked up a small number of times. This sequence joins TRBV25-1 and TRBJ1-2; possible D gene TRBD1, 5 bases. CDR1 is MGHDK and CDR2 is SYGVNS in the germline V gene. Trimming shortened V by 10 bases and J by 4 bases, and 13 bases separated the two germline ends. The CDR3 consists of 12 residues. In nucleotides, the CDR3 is TGTGCCACCCAAGGGACGGTCTATGGCTACACCTTC. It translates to CATQGTVYGYTF.

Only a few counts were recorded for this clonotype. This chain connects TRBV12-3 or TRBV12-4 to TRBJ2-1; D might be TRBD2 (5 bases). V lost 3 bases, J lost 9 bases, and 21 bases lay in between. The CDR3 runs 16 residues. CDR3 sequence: CASSFGNLARKGEQFF. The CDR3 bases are TGTGCCAGCAGTTTTGGCAACCTAGCTCGGAAGGGTGAGCAGTTCTTC.

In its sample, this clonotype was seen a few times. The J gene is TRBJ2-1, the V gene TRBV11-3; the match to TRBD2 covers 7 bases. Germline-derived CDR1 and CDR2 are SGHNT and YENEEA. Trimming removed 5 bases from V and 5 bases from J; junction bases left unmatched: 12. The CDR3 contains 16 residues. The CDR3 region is CASSLIGGSFDNEQFF. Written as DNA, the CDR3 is TGTGCCAGCAGCCTGATCGGCGGGAGTTTCGACAATGAGCAGTTCTTC.

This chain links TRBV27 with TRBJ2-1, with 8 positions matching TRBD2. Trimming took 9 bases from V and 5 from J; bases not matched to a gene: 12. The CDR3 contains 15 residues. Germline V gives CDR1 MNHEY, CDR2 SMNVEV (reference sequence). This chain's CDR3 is CASSLGGAWNNEQFF. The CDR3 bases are TGTGCCAGTAGCCTCGGGGGGGCCTGGAACAATGAGCAGTTCTTC.

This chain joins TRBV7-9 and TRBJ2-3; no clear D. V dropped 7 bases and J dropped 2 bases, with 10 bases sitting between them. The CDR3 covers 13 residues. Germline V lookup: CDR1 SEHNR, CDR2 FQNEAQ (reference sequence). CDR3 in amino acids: CASTPPSTDTQYF. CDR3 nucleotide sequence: TGTGCCAGCACCCCTCCATCCACAGATACGCAGTATTTT.